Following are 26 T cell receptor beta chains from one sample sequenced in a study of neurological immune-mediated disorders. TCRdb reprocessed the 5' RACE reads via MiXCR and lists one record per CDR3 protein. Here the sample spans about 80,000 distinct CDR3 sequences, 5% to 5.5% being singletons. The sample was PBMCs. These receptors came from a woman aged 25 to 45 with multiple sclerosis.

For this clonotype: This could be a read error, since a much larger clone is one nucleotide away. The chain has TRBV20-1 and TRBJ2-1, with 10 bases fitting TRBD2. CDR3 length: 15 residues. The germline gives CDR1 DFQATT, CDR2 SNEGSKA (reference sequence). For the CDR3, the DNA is TGCAGTGCTAGCGCCCCTAGCGGGAGTCCCAATGAGCAGCTCTTC. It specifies CSASAPSGSPNEQLF.

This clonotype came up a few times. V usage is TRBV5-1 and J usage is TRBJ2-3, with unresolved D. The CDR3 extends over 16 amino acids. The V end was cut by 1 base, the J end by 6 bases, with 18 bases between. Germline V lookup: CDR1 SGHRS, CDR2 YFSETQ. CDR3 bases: TGCGCCAGCAGCTTGTACGGGCAGTCCGCTGGGGATACGCAGTATTTT. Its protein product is CASSLYGQSAGDTQYF.

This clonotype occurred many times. The CDR3 reads CASRAGTGKFSGNTIYF. As DNA, the CDR3 is TGTGCCAGCAGGGCCGGGACAGGGAAATTCTCTGGAAACACCATATATTTT. The chain carries TRBV6-6 and TRBJ1-3; the match to TRBD1 covers 9 bases. In germline, CDR1 is MNHNY, CDR2 SVGAGI (reference sequence). There are 17 residues in the CDR3. Trimming removed 6 bases from V and 0 bases from J; junction bases left unmatched: 9.

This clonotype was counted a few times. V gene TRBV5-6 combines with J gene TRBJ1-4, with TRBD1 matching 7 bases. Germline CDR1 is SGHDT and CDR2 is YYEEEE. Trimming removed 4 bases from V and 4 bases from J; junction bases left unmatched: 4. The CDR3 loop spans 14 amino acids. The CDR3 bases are TGTGCCAGCAGCCTAGGACAGGTTAATGAAAAACTGTTTTTT. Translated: CASSLGQVNEKLFF.

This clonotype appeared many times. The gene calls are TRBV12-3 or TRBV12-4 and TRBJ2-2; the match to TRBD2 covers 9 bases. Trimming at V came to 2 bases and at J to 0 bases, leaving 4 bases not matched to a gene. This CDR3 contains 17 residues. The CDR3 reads CASSLLAGAANTGELFF. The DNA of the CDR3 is TGTGCCAGCAGTTTATTAGCGGGGGCCGCGAACACCGGGGAGCTGTTTTTT.

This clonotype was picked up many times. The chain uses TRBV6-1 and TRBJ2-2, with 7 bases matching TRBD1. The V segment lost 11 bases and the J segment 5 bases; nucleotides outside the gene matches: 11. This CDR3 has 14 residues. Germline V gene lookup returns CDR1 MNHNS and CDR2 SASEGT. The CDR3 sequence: CAADAGTATGELFF. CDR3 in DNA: TGTGCCGCTGATGCCGGGACAGCGACCGGGGAGCTGTTTTTT.

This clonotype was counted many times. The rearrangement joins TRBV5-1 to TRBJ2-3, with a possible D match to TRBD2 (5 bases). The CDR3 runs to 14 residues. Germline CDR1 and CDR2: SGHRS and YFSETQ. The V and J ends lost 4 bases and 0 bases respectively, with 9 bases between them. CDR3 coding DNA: TGCGCCAGCAGCGTAGGGAGTAGCACAGATACGCAGTATTTT. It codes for CASSVGSSTDTQYF.

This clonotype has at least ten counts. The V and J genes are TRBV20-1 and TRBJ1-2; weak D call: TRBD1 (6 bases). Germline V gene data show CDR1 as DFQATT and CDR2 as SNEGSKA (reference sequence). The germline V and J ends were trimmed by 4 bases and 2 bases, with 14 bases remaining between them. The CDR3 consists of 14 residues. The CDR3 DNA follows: TGCAGTGCTATCGACTACAGGGAGAACTATGGCTACACCTTC. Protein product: CSAIDYRENYGYTF.

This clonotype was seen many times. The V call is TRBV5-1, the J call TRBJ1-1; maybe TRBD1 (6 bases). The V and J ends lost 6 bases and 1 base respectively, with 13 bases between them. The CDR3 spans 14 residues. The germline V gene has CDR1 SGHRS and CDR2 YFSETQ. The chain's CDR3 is CASMPGVENTEAFF. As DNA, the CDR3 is TGCGCCAGCATGCCAGGGGTGGAGAACACTGAAGCTTTCTTT.

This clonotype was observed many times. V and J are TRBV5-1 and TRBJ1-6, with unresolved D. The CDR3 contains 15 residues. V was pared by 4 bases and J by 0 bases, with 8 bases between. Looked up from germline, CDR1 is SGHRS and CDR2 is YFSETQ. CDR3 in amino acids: CASSEESSYNSPLHF. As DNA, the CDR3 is TGCGCCAGCAGCGAAGAGAGCTCCTATAATTCACCCCTCCACTTT.

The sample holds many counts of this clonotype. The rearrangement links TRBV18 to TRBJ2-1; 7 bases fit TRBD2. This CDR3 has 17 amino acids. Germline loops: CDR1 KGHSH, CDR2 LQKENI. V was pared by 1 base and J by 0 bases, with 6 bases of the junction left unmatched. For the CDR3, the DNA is TGTGCCAGCTCACCACGAGCTAGCGGTGTCTCCTACAATGAGCAGTTCTTC. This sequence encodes CASSPRASGVSYNEQFF.

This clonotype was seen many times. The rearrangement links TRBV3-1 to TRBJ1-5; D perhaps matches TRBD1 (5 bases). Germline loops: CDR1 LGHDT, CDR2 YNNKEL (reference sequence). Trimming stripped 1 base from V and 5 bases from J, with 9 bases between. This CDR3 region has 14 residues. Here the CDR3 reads CASSQGGADQPQHF. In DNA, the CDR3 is TGTGCCAGCAGCCAAGGAGGGGCCGATCAGCCCCAGCATTTT.

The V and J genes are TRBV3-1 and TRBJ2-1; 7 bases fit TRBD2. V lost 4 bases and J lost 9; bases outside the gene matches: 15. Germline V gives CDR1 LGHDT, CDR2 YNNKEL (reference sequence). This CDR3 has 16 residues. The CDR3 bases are TGTGCCAGCAGCCTTCTCTCGCTAGCGGAGGAAGGTGAGCAGTTCTTC. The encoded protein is CASSLLSLAEEGEQFF.

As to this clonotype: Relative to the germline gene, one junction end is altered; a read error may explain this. CDR3 sequence reads: CASSGGGLHYNSTLNF. DNA of the CDR3: TGCGCCAGCAGTGGCGGCGGGCTTCACTATAATTCAACCCTCAACTTT. The chain recombines TRBV10-1 with TRBJ1-6, with no clear D. Germline V gives CDR1 WNHNN, CDR2 SYGVQD (reference sequence). The CDR3 contains 16 residues.

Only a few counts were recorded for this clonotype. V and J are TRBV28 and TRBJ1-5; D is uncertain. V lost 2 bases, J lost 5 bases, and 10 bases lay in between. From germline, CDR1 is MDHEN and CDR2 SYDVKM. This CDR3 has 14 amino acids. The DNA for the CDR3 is TGTGCCAGCAGTTTAGTGCTCCGGGATCAGCCCCAGCATTTT. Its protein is CASSLVLRDQPQHF.

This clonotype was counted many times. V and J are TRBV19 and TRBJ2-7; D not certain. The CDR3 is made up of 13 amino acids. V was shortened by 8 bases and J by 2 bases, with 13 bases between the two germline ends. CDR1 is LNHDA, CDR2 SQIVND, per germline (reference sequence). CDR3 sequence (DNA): TGTGCCAGTTCGCTGGCTGTCACCTACGAGCAGTACTTC. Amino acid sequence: CASSLAVTYEQYF.

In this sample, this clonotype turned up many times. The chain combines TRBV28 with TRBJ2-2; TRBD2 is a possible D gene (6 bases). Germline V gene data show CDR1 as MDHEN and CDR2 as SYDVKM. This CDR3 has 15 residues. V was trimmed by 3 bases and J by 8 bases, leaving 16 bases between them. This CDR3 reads CASSFHRDSTGELFF. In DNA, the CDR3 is TGTGCCAGCAGTTTCCACCGGGACTCCACTGGGGAGCTGTTTTTT.

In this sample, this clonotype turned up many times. CDR3 DNA sequence: TGTGCCATCATGCCCGGAGGCGGGAGAAACCACAATGAGCAGTTCTTC. It specifies CAIMPGGGRNHNEQFF. The rearrangement uses TRBV10-3 and TRBJ2-1, with 7 bases lining up with TRBD2. The ends lost 7 bases at V and 5 bases at J; junction bases unmatched: 14. The length of the CDR3 is 16 residues. Germline CDR1 is ENHRY and CDR2 is SYGVKD.

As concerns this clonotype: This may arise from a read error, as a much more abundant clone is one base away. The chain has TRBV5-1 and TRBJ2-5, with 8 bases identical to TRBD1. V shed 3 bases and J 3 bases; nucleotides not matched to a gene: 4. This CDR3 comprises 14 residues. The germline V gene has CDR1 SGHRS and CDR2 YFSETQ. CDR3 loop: CASSWGQEKETQYF. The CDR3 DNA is TGCGCCAGCAGCTGGGGACAGGAGAAAGAGACCCAGTACTTC. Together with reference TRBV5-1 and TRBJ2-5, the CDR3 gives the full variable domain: KAGVTQTPRYLIKTRGQQVTLSCSPISGHRSVSWYQQTPGQGLQFLFEYFSETQRNKGNFPGRFSGRQFSNSRSEMNVSTLELGDSALYLCASSWGQEKETQYFGPGTRLLVL.

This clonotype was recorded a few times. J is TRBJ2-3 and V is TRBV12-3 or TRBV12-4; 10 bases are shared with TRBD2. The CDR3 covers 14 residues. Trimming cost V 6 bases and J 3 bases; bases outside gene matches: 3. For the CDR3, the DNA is TGTGCCAGCAGAATAGCGGGAGGAACAGATACGCAGTATTTT. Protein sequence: CASRIAGGTDTQYF.

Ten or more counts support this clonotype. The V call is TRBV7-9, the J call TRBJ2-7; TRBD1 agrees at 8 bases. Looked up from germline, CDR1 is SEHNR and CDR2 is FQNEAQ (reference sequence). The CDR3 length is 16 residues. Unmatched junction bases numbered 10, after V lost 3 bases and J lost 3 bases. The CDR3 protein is CASSFIAGQGNYEQYF. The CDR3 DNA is TGTGCCAGCAGCTTTATCGCTGGACAGGGCAACTACGAGCAGTACTTC.

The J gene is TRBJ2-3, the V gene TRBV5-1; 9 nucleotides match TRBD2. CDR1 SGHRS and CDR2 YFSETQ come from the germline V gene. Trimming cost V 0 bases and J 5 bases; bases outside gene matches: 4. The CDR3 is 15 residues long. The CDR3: CASSLDAGGLDTQYF. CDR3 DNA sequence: TGCGCCAGCAGCTTGGATGCGGGAGGGTTAGATACGCAGTATTTT. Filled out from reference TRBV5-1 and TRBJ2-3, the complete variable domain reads KAGVTQTPRYLIKTRGQQVTLSCSPISGHRSVSWYQQTPGQGLQFLFEYFSETQRNKGNFPGRFSGRQFSNSRSEMNVSTLELGDSALYLCASSLDAGGLDTQYFGPGTRLTVL.

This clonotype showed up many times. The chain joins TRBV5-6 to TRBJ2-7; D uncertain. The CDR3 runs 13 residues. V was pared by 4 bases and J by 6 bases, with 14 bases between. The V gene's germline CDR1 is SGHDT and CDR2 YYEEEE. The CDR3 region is CASSRAGPGEQYF. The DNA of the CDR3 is TGTGCCAGCAGCAGGGCCGGGCCGGGCGAGCAGTACTTC.

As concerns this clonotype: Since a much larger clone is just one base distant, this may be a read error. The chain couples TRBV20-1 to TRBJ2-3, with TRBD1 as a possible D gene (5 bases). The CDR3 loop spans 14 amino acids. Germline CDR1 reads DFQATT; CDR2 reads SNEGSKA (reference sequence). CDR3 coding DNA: TGCAGTGCTAGTACGGCCAGGGAATGGGATAAGCAGTATTTT. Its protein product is CSASTAREWDKQYF.

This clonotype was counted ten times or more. Written as DNA, the CDR3 is TGCGCCAGCAGCCAGGGACTAGATAATCAAGAGACCCAGTACTTC. Encoded protein: CASSQGLDNQETQYF. The chain links TRBV4-1 to TRBJ2-5; 8 bases line up with TRBD2. J was trimmed by 2 bases and V by 3 bases; bases with no gene match: 5. Germline assignment: CDR1 MGHRA and CDR2 YSYEKL. The CDR3 runs to 15 residues.

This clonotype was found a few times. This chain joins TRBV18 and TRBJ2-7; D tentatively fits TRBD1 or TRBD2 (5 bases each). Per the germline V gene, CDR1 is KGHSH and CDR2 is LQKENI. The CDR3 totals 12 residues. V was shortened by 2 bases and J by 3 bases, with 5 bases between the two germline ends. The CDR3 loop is CASSPGGYEQYF. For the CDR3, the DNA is TGTGCCAGCTCACCAGGGGGCTACGAGCAGTACTTC.